Listed below are T cell receptor beta chains from one sample, sequenced in a study of blood T cell repertoires in COVID-19. Only in-frame clones appear in the TCRdb table, and some are missing; sequencing was by immunoSEQ multiplex PCR. Of about half a million clones in the sample, roughly 87% were seen once. What was sequenced was peripheral blood. These receptors all stem from a man younger than 30 with COVID-19, enrolled during active disease. The CDR3 runs from the conserved cysteine through the conserved F or W. D genes are given only for firm matches. Expanded clones are given a class, and other clones once, few, many or no size at all.

CDR3,DNA,size,V,D,J,length
CASSLTGGSNQPQHF,TGTGCCAGCAGTTTGACAGGGGGGTCAAATCAGCCCCAGCATTTT,-,TRBV6-5,TRBD1,TRBJ1-5,15
CASSQVSLRGPHTGELFF,TGCGCCAGCAGCCAAGTATCCCTAAGAGGGCCGCACACCGGGGAGCTGTTTTTT,few,TRBV4-1,-,TRBJ2-2,18
CASSIGTANSPLHF,TGTGCCAGTAGTATAGGCACAGCTAATTCACCCCTCCACTTT,few,TRBV19,-,TRBJ1-6,14
CASSHNEADTQYF,TGTGCCAGCAGCCATAACGAGGCGGATACGCAGTATTTT,-,TRBV3-1/TRBV3-2,-,TRBJ2-3,13
CASSYGGQGYYEQYF,TGTGCCAGCAGTTACGGGGGACAGGGTTACTACGAGCAGTACTTC,-,TRBV6-5,TRBD1,TRBJ2-7,15
CASSPAVGFVGANVLTF,TGTGCCAGCAGTCCCGCAGTTGGTTTCGTTGGGGCCAACGTCCTGACTTTC,-,TRBV27,-,TRBJ2-6,17
CASSPTGRNQPQHF,TGTGCCAGCTCACCGACAGGGCGAAATCAGCCCCAGCATTTT,-,TRBV18,TRBD1,TRBJ1-5,14
CASSQVEGGNQPQHF,TGTGCCAGCAGCCAAGTCGAAGGGGGCAATCAGCCCCAGCATTTT,-,TRBV4-2,-,TRBJ1-5,15
CASSLGDRDNEQFF,TGCGCCAGCAGCTTAGGGGACAGGGACAATGAGCAGTTCTTC,-,TRBV5-1,TRBD1,TRBJ2-1,14
CASTPRGLDTGELFF,TGTGCCAGCACCCCCAGGGGGCTAGACACCGGGGAGCTGTTTTTT,once,TRBV11-2,TRBD1,TRBJ2-2,15
CASSISWGRLSNLDTQYF,TGTGCCAGTAGTATATCTTGGGGGCGACTTAGCAACTTAGATACGCAGTATTTT,once,TRBV19,-,TRBJ2-3,18
CASSDTGNTGELFF,TGTGCCAGCAGTGATACGGGGAACACCGGGGAGCTGTTTTTT,-,TRBV5-5,-,TRBJ2-2,14
CASSSREQNNSPLHF,TGTGCCAGCAGCTCCCGTGAACAAAATAATTCACCCCTCCACTTT,few,TRBV7-9,-,TRBJ1-6,15
CASSAGQYEQYF,TGTGCCAGCAGCGCTGGACAGTACGAGCAGTACTTC,-,TRBV13,-,TRBJ2-7,12
CARTIGGGNEQFF,TGTGCCAGAACTATAGGGGGTGGTAATGAGCAGTTCTTC,-,TRBV6-6,-,TRBJ2-1,13
CASSVPESSDEQFF,TGTGCCAGCAGCGTCCCGGAGAGTTCTGATGAGCAGTTCTTC,-,TRBV4-2,-,TRBJ2-1,14
CASSYNSQGSSGANVLTF,TGTGCCAGCAGCTACAATTCACAGGGCTCTTCTGGGGCCAACGTCCTGACTTTC,-,TRBV28,-,TRBJ2-6,18
CASSRDREGQPQHF,TGTGCCAGCTCTCGGGACAGGGAGGGTCAGCCCCAGCATTTT,-,TRBV18,TRBD1,TRBJ1-5,14
CASSPMGDGYTF,TGTGCCAGCAGTCCAATGGGCGATGGCTACACCTTC,few,TRBV2,-,TRBJ1-2,12
CASSHIPGTSGSDETQYF,TGTGCCAGCAGCCACATACCCGGGACTAGCGGGAGTGATGAGACCCAGTACTTC,once,TRBV3-1/TRBV3-2,TRBD2,TRBJ2-5,18
CASTLSLNTEAFF,TGTGCCAGCACCTTAAGCTTGAACACTGAAGCTTTCTTT,few,TRBV6-5,-,TRBJ1-1,13
CASSYRRVGNTIYF,TGTGCCAGCAGTTACCGCAGGGTTGGAAACACCATATATTTT,-,TRBV6-5,-,TRBJ1-3,14
CASSHGMNTEAFF,TGTGCCAGCAGCCACGGTATGAACACTGAAGCTTTCTTT,-,TRBV14,-,TRBJ1-1,13
CASSPLNEGARTEAFF,TGTGCCAGCTCACCACTCAATGAGGGGGCGAGAACTGAAGCTTTCTTT,-,TRBV18,TRBD1,TRBJ1-1,16
CASSDGTGGDKNIQYF,TGTGCCAGCAGTGATGGGACAGGGGGGGACAAAAACATTCAGTACTTC,-,TRBV27,TRBD1,TRBJ2-4,16
CASSLDGYEQYF,TGCGCCAGCAGCTTGGACGGCTACGAGCAGTACTTC,-,TRBV5-1,-,TRBJ2-7,12
CASIDLSGGALNEQFF,TGTGCCAGCATCGACCTTAGCGGGGGGGCCCTCAATGAGCAGTTCTTC,-,TRBV7-9,TRBD2,TRBJ2-1,16
CASSWDSGSPLHF,TGTGCCAGTAGTTGGGACAGCGGATCACCCCTCCACTTT,few,TRBV19,TRBD1,TRBJ1-6,13
CASSQGSELYNEQFF,TGTGCCAGCAGTCAAGGGTCAGAACTATACAATGAGCAGTTCTTC,-,TRBV2,-,TRBJ2-1,15
CASSLVRGDSSPLHF,TGCGCCAGCAGCTTGGTGCGGGGGGATTCATCACCCCTCCACTTT,few,TRBV5-1,-,TRBJ1-6,15